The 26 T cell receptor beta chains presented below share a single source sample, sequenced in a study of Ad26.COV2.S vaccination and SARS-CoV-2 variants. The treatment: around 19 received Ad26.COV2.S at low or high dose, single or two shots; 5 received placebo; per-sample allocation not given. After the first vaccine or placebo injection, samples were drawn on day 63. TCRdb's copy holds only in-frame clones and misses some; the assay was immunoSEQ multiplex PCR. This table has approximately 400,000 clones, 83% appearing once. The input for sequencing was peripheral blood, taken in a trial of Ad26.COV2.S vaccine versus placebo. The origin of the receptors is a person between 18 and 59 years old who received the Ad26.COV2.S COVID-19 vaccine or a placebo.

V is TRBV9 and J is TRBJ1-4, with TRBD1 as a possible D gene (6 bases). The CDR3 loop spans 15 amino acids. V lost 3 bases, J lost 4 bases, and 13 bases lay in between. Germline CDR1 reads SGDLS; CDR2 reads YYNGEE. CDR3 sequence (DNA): TGTGCCAGCAGCGAACAGGGATTCAGTAATGAAAAACTGTTTTTT. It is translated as CASSEQGFSNEKLFF.

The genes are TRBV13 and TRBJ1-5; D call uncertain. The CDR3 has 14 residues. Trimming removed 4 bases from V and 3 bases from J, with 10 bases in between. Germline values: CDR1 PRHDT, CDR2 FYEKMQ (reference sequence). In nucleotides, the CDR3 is TGTGCCAGCAGCTCGGGCCGCAACAATCAGCCCCAGCATTTT. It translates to CASSSGRNNQPQHF.

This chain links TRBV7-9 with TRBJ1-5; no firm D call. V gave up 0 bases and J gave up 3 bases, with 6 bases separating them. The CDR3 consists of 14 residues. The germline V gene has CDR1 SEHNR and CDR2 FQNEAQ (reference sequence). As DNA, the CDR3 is TGTGCCAGCAGCTTAGCAGGGTTCAATCAGCCCCAGCATTTT. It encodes CASSLAGFNQPQHF.

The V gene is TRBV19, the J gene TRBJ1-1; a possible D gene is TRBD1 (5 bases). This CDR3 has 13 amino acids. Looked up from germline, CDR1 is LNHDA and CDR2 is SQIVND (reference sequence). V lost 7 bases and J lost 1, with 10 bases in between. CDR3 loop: CASIGTGNTEAFF. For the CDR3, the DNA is TGTGCCAGTATCGGGACCGGGAACACTGAAGCTTTCTTT. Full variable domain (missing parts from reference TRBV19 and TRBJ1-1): DGGITQSPKYLFRKEGQNVTLSCEQNLNHDAMYWYRQDPGQGLRLIYYSQIVNDFQKGDIAEGYSVSREKKESFPLTVTSAQKNPTAFYLCASIGTGNTEAFFGQGTRLTVV.

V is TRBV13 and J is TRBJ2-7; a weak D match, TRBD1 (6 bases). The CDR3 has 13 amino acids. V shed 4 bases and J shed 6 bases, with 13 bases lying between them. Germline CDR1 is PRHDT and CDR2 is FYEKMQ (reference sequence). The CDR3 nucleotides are TGTGCCAGCAGCTCACAGGGACGTGGCGAGCAGTACTTC. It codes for CASSSQGRGEQYF. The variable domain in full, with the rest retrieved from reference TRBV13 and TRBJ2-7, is AAGVIQSPRHLIKEKRETATLKCYPIPRHDTVYWYQQGPGQDPQFLISFYEKMQSDKGSIPDRFSAQQFSDYHSELNMSSLELGDSALYFCASSSQGRGEQYFGPGTRLTVT.

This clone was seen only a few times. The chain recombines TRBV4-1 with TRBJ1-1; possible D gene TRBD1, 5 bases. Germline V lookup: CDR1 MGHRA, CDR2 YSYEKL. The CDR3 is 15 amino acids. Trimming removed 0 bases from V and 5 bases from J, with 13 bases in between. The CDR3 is CASSQDPSGLTEAFF. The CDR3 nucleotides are TGCGCCAGCAGCCAAGATCCATCAGGGTTGACTGAAGCTTTCTTT.

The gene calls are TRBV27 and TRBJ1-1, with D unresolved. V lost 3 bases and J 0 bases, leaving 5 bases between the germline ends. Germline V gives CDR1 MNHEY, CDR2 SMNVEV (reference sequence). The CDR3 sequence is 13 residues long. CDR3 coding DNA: TGTGCCAGCAGTTTTAGGATGAACACTGAAGCTTTCTTT. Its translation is CASSFRMNTEAFF.

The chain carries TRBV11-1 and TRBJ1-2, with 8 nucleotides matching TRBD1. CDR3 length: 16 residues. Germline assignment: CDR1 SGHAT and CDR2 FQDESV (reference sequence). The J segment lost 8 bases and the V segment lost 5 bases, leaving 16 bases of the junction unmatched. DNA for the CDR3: TGTGCCAGCAGCAGCCTAGGGGCAGGGGGCCCGGGAGGCTACACCTTC. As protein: CASSSLGAGGPGGYTF. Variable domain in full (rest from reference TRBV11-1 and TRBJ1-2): EAEVAQSPRYKITEKSQAVAFWCDPISGHATLYWYRQILGQGPELLVQFQDESVVDDSQLPKDRFSAERLKGVDSTLKIQPAELGDSAMYLCASSSLGAGGPGGYTFGSGTRLTVV.

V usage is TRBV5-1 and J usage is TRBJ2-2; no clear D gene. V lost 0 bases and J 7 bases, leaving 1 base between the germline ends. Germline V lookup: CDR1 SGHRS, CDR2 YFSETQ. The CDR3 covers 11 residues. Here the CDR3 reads CASSLDGELFF. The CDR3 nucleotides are TGCGCCAGCAGCTTGGACGGGGAGCTGTTTTTT.

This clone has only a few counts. CDR3 in DNA: TGTGCCAGCAGTCCATCTAGCGGCGACCCTGGGAGGTACTTC. Residues: CASSPSSGDPGRYF. The rearrangement joins TRBV6-2 or TRBV6-3 to TRBJ2-7; 7 nucleotides agree with TRBD2. Germline CDR1 reads MNHEY; CDR2 reads SVGEGT. With 5 bases clipped from V and 12 bases from J, the junction kept 16 bases outside the gene matches. The CDR3 is made up of 14 amino acids.

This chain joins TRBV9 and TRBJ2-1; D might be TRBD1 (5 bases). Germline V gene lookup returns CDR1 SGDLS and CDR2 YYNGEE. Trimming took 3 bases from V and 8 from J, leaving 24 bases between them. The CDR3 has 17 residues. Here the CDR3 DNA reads TGTGCCAGCAGCGCAAGGGGTGACGACCCCCGGGTCGATGAGCAGTTCTTC. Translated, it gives CASSARGDDPRVDEQFF.

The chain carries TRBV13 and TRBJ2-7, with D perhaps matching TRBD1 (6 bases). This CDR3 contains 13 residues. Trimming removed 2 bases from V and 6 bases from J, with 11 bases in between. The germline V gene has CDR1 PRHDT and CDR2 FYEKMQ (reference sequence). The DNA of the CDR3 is TGTGCCAGCAGCTTATTATTAGGGGGCGAGCAGTACTTC. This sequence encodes CASSLLLGGEQYF.

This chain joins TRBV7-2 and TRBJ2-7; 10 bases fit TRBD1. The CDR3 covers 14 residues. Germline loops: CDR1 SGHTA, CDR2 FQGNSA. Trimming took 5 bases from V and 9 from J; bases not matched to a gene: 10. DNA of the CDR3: TGTGCCAGCAGCCTCGGGACAGGGGAAGTCGGGCAGTACTTC. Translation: CASSLGTGEVGQYF.

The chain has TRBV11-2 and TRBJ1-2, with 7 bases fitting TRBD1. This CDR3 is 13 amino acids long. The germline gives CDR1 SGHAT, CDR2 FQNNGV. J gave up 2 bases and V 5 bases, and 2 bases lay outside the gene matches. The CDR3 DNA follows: TGTGCCAGCAGCCCGACAGGGAACTATGGCTACACCTTC. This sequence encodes CASSPTGNYGYTF.

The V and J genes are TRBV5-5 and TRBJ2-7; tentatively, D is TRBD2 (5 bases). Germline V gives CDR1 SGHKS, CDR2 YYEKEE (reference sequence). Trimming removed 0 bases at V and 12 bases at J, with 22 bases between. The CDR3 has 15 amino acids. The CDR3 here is CASSLDAGDPRPGYF. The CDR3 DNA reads TGTGCCAGCAGCTTGGATGCCGGGGATCCCCGACCGGGGTACTTC.

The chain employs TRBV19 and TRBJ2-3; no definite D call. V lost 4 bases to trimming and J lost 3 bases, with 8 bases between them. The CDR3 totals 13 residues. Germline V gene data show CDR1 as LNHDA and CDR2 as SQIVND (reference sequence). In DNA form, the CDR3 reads TGTGCCAGTAGTAGACAAATTACAGATACGCAGTATTTT. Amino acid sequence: CASSRQITDTQYF.

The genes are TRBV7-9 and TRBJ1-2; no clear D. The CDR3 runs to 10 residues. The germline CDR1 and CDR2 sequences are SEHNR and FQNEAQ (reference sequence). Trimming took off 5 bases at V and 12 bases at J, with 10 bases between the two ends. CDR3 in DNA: TGTGCCAGCAGCCTTCTAACGGACACCTTC. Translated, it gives CASSLLTDTF.

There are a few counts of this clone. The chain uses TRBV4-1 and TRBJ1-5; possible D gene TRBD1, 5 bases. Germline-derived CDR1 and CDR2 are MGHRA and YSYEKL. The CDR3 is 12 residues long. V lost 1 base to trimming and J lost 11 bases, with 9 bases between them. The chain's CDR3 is CASSQAGGSQHF. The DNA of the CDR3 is TGCGCCAGCAGCCAAGCTGGGGGATCCCAGCATTTT.

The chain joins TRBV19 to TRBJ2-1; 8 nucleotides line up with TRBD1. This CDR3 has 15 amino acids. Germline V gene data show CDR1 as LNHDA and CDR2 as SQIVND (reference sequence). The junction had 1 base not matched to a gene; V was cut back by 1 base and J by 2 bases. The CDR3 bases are TGTGCCAGTAGTATAGGGACAGGGACCTACAATGAGCAGTTCTTC. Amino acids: CASSIGTGTYNEQFF.

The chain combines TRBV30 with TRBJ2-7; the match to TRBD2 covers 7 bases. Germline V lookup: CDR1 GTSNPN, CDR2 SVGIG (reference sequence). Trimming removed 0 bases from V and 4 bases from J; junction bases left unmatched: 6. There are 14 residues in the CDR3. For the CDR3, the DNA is TGTGCCTGGAGTGTGGCGGGAGTCAGGTACGAGCAGTACTTC. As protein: CAWSVAGVRYEQYF.

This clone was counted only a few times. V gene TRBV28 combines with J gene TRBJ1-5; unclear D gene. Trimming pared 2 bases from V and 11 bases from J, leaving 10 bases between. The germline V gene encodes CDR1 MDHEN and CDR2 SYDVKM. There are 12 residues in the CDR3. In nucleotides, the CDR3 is TGTGCCAGCAGTTTACCCCTAGGGTCCCAGCATTTT. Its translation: CASSLPLGSQHF.

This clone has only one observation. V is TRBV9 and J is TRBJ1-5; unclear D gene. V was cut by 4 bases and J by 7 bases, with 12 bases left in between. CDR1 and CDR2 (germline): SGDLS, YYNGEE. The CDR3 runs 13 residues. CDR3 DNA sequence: TGTGCCAGCAGCCCGGGCAACCAACAGCCCCAGCATTTT. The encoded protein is CASSPGNQQPQHF.

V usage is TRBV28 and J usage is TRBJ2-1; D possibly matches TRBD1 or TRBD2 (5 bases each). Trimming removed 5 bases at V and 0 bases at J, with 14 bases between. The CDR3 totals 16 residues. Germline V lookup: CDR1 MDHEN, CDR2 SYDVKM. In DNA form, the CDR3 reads TGTGCCAGCAGTATAAGGGACCTCAGCTCCTACAATGAGCAGTTCTTC. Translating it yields CASSIRDLSSYNEQFF.

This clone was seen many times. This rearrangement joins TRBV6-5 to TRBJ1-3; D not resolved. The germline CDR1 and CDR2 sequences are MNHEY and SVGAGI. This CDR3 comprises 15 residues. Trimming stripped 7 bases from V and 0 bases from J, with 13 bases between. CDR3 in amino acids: CASTRGEDSGNTIYF. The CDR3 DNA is TGTGCCAGCACACGAGGCGAAGACTCTGGAAACACCATATATTTT.

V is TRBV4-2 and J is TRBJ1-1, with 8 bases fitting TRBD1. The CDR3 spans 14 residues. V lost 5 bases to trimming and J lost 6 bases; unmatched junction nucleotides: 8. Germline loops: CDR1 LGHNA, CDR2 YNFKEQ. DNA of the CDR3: TGTGCCAGCAGCAGAGACAGGGGCGGGCCTGAAGCTTTCTTT. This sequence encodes CASSRDRGGPEAFF.

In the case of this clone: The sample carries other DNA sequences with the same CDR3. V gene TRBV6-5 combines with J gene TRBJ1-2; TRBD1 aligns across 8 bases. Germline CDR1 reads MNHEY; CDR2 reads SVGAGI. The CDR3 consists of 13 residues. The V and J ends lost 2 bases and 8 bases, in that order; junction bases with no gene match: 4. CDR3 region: CASSYRDRGGYTF. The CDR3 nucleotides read TGTGCCAGCAGTTACCGCGACAGGGGCGGCTACACCTTC.